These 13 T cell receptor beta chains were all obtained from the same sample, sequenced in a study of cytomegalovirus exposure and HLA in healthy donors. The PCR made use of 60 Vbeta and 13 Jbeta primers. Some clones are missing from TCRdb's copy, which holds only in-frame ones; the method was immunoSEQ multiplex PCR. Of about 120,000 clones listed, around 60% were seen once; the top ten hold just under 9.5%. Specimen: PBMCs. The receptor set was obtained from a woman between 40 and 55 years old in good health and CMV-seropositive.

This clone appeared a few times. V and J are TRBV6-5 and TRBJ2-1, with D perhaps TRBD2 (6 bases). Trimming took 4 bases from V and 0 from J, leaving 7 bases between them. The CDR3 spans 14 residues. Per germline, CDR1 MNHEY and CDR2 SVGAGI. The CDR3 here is CASSLRGSYNEQFF. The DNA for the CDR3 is TGTGCCAGCAGTTTGCGGGGCTCCTACAATGAGCAGTTCTTC.

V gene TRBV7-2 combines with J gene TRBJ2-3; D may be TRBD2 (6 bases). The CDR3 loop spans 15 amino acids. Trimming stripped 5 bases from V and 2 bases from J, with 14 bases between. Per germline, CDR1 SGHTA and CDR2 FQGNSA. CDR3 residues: CASSPQGGITDTQYF. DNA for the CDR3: TGTGCCAGCAGCCCCCAAGGCGGGATCACAGATACGCAGTATTTT.

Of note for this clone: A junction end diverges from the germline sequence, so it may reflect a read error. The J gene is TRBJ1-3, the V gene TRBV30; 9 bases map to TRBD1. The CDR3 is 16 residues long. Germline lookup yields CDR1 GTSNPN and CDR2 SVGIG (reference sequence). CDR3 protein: CAWISGTGRSGNAIYF. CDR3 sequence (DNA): TGTGCCTGGATTTCCGGGACAGGGAGGTCTGGAAACGCCATATATTTT.

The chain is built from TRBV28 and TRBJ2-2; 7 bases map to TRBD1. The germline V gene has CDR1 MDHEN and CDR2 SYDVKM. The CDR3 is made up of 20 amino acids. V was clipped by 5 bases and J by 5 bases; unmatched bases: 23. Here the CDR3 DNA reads TGTGCCAGCAGTCCAACCGACGGTAAACAGAGGGGGCTTAAAACCGGGGAGCTGTTTTTT. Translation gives CASSPTDGKQRGLKTGELFF.

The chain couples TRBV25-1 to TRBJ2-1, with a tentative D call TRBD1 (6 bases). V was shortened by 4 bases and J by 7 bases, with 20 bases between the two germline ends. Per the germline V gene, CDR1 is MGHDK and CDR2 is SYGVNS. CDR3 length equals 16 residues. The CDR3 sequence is CASSAGDGGPTNEQFF. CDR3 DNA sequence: TGTGCCAGCAGTGCAGGGGACGGCGGGCCAACGAATGAGCAGTTCTTC.

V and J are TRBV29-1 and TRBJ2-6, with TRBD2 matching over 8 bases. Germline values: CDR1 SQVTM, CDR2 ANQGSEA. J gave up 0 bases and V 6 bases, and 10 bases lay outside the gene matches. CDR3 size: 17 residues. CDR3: CSVPSGRANSGANVLTF. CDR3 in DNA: TGCAGCGTCCCCTCCGGGAGGGCCAACTCTGGGGCCAACGTCCTGACTTTC.

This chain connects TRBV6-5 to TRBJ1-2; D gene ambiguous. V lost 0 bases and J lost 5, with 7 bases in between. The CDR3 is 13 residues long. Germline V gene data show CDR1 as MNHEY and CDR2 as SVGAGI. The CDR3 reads CASSYSQEYGYTF. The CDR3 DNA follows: TGTGCCAGCAGTTACTCTCAGGAATATGGCTACACCTTC.

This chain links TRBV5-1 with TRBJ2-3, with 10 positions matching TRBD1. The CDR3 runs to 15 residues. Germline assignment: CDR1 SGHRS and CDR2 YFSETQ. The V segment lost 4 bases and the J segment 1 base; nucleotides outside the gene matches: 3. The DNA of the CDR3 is TGCGCCAGCAGCGATGGGACAGGGGGCACAGATACGCAGTATTTT. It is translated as CASSDGTGGTDTQYF.

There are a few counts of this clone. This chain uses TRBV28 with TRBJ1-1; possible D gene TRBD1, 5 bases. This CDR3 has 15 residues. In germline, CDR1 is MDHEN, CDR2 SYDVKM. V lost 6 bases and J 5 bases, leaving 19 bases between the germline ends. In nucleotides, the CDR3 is TGTGCCAGCAGCGAGGTGGTGGGGGGAAGAACTGAAGCTTTCTTT. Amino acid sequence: CASSEVVGGRTEAFF.

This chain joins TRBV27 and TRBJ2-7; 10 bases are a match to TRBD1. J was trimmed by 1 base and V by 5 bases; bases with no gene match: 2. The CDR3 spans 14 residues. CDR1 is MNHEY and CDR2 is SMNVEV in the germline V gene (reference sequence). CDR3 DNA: TGTGCCAGCAGTGCGGGACAGGGGTCCTACGAGCAGTACTTC. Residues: CASSAGQGSYEQYF.

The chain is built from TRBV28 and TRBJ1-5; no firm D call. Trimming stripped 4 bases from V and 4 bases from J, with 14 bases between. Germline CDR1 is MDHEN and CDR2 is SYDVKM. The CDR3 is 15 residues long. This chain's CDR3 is CASSSGKVWNQPQHF. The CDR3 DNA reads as TGTGCCAGCAGTTCGGGGAAGGTATGGAATCAGCCCCAGCATTTT.

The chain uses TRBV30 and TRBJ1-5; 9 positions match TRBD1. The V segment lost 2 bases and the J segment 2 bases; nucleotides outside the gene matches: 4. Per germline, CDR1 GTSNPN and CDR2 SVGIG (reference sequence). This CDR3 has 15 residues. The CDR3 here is CAWSPWTGGNQPQHF. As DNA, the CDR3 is TGTGCCTGGAGTCCTTGGACAGGGGGCAATCAGCCCCAGCATTTT.

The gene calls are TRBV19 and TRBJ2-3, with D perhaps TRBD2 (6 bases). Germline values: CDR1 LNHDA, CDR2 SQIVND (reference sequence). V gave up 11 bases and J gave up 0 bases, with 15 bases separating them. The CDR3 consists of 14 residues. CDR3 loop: CASSAGGSTDTQYF. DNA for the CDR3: TGTGCCTCATCGGCCGGAGGGAGCACAGATACGCAGTATTTT. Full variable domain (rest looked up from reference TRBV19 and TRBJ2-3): DGGITQSPKYLFRKEGQNVTLSCEQNLNHDAMYWYRQDPGQGLRLIYYSQIVNDFQKGDIAEGYSVSREKKESFPLTVTSAQKNPTAFYLCASSAGGSTDTQYFGPGTRLTVL.